This T cell receptor (beta chain) was recorded in a study of blood T cell repertoires in COVID-19. This CDR3 region has 12 residues. CDR1 LGHNT and CDR2 FRNRAP come from the germline V gene. V lost 10 bases to trimming and J lost 2 bases; unmatched junction nucleotides: 4. The table came from immunoSEQ multiplex PCR; TCRdb's copy has only in-frame clones and leaves some out. The sample has about 400,000 clones; about 90% are singletons. This sequence was found in a woman aged 25 to 39 who had recovered from COVID-19. Material: PBMCs or T cells enriched from blood (not recorded which). This sequence joins TRBV12-5 and TRBJ2-7; TRBD1 agrees at 8 bases. CDR3 sequence reads: CAIDRGPYEQYF. The CDR3, as DNA: TGTGCTATAGACAGGGGCCCCTACGAGCAGTACTTC.